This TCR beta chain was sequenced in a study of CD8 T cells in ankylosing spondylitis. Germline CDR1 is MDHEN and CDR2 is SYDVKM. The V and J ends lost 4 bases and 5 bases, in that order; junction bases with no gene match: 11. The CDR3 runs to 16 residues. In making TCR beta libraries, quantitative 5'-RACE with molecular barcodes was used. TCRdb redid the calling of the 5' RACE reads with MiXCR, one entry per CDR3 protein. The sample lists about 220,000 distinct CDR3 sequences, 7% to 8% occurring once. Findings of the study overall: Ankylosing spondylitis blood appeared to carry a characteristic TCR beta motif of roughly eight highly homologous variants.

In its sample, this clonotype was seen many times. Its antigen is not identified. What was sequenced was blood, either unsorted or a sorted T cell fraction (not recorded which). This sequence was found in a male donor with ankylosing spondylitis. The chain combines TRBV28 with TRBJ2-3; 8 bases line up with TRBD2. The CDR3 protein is CASSSPTGGLGDTQYF. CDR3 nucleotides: TGTGCCAGCAGTTCTCCGACGGGGGGGCTTGGAGATACGCAGTATTTT. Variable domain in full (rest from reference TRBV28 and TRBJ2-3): DVKVTQSSRYLVKRTGEKVFLECVQDMDHENMFWYRQDPGLGLRLIYFSYDVKMKEKGDIPEGYSVSREKKERFSLILESASTNQTSMYLCASSSPTGGLGDTQYFGPGTRLTVL.